What follows are 25 T cell receptor beta chains derived from one specimen sequenced in a study of blood T cells in healthy people across ages. Primers used in a second PCR of about 7 to 12 cycles were a sample-barcoded 5' primer and a J-beta primer mix. TCRdb processed the 5' RACE reads anew with MiXCR; each CDR3 protein has one entry. Of some 550,000 distinct CDR3 sequences in the sample, roughly 48% were seen once. Material: blood. The receptors stem from a man older than 75 in good health.

The chain has TRBV5-1 and TRBJ2-1; 8 nucleotides match TRBD1. The germline CDR1 and CDR2 sequences are SGHRS and YFSETQ. Unmatched junction bases numbered 5, after V lost 4 bases and J lost 5 bases. The CDR3 sequence is 14 residues long. As DNA, the CDR3 is TGCGCCAGCAGCGTGGAGGGACAGGACAATGAGCAGTTCTTC. Translated: CASSVEGQDNEQFF.

This chain joins TRBV29-1 and TRBJ2-7; D gene ambiguous. This CDR3 has 12 amino acids. Germline values: CDR1 SQVTM, CDR2 ANQGSEA. The V end lost 4 bases, the J end lost 2 bases, and 9 bases lay between the germline ends. CDR3 amino acids: CSVVRSPYEQYF. The CDR3 nucleotides are TGCAGCGTTGTACGCTCCCCCTACGAGCAGTACTTC.

In DNA form, the CDR3 reads TGCGCCAGCAGCCAAGGCATTGGCGGCTTACAGTATGGCTACACCTTC. It encodes CASSQGIGGLQYGYTF. This chain connects TRBV4-3 to TRBJ1-2; unclear D gene. CDR3 length: 16 amino acids. Germline lookup yields CDR1 LGHNA and CDR2 YSLEER. V lost 1 base and J 5 bases, leaving 17 bases between the germline ends.

The chain joins TRBV20-1 to TRBJ1-1; D gene unclear. Looked up from germline, CDR1 is DFQATT and CDR2 is SNEGSKA (reference sequence). The CDR3 loop spans 14 amino acids. Trimming shortened V by 1 base and J by 1 base, and 10 bases separated the two germline ends. The CDR3 reads CSARVDSGNTEAFF. In DNA form, the CDR3 reads TGCAGTGCTAGAGTGGACTCAGGGAACACTGAAGCTTTCTTT.

The CDR3 DNA sequence: TGTGCCAGCAGCCAAGATCCAGGACCCCCCGGCAATGAGCAGTTCTTC. Its protein is CASSQDPGPPGNEQFF. The chain recombines TRBV3-1 with TRBJ2-1; D is undetermined. CDR1 is LGHDT and CDR2 is YNNKEL in the germline V gene (reference sequence). This CDR3 is 16 amino acids long. V shed 0 bases and J shed 6 bases, with 15 bases lying between them.

This sequence joins TRBV4-3 and TRBJ2-4, with D perhaps assigned TRBD1 or TRBD2 (5 bases each). The J call is uncertain, as TRBJ2-7 better fits the DNA end. The length of the CDR3 is 18 residues. Germline lookup yields CDR1 LGHNA and CDR2 YSLEER. This CDR3 is CASSQVDLLGRFSYEQYF. The CDR3 DNA is TGCGCCAGCAGCCAAGTAGACTTGTTGGGACGGTTTAGCTACGAGCAGTACTTC.

The V call is TRBV6-5, the J call TRBJ1-1, with TRBD1 as a possible D gene (5 bases). Germline CDR1 MNHEY, CDR2 SVGAGI. V lost 7 bases to trimming and J lost 4 bases, with 13 bases between them. This CDR3 has 13 residues. Here the CDR3 reads CASIRDGGTEAFF. Here the CDR3 DNA reads TGTGCCAGCATCCGGGACGGAGGCACTGAAGCTTTCTTT.

In its sample, this clonotype was seen a few times. The rearrangement links TRBV12-3 or TRBV12-4 to TRBJ2-7; the D call may be TRBD1 or TRBD2 (5 bases each). The V end was cut by 10 bases, the J end by 4 bases, with 17 bases between. This CDR3 has 13 residues. CDR3 protein: CATSTGQIYEQYF. For the CDR3, the DNA is TGTGCCACTTCTACGGGGCAGATTTACGAGCAGTACTTC.

The gene calls are TRBV12-3 or TRBV12-4 and TRBJ2-2; no definite D call. The CDR3 loop spans 13 amino acids. Trimming took off 7 bases at V and 5 bases at J, with 11 bases between the two ends. CDR3 bases: TGTGCCAGCACCTTTGGAGTAACCGGGGAGCTGTTTTTT. It codes for CASTFGVTGELFF.

This clonotype has ten or more counts. The chain links TRBV6-5 to TRBJ1-1; 9 bases fit TRBD1. Losses at the gene ends were 5 bases for V and 5 bases for J; bases not matched to a gene: 6. Germline CDR1 is MNHEY and CDR2 is SVGAGI. The CDR3 is made up of 14 amino acids. CDR3 protein: CASSAGTGRTEAFF. Written as DNA, the CDR3 is TGTGCCAGCAGTGCCGGGACAGGGCGAACTGAAGCTTTCTTT.

A word on this clonotype: Relative to the germline gene, one junction end is altered; a read error may explain this. The rearrangement uses TRBV9 and TRBJ2-3; D is ambiguous. Germline values: CDR1 SGDLS, CDR2 YYNGEE. There are 16 residues in the CDR3. In DNA, the CDR3 is TGTGCCAGCAGCGCAAGGGCCCTGTCTGGCACAGATATGCAGTATTTT. It codes for CASSARALSGTDMQYF.

The V call is TRBV6-2 or TRBV6-3, the J call TRBJ2-7; weak D call: TRBD2 (5 bases). The CDR3 totals 15 residues. Germline V CDR1 and CDR2: MNHEY, SVGEGT. V dropped 11 bases and J dropped 3 bases, with 23 bases sitting between them. The CDR3 region is CAAVRVPGVIYEQYF. The DNA of the CDR3 is TGTGCCGCAGTGAGGGTACCCGGAGTCATCTACGAGCAGTACTTC.

This clonotype appeared a few times. The gene calls are TRBV30 and TRBJ2-5; possibly TRBD2 for D (5 bases). The CDR3 has 12 amino acids. Per the germline V gene, CDR1 is GTSNPN and CDR2 is SVGIG (reference sequence). V lost 0 bases and J 11 bases, leaving 13 bases between the germline ends. The CDR3 loop is CAWSVDPREQYF. The CDR3 DNA is TGTGCCTGGAGTGTAGACCCGAGGGAGCAGTACTTC.

This clonotype has only a few counts. This sequence joins TRBV20-1 and TRBJ2-1; 13 positions agree with TRBD2. Germline CDR1 DFQATT, CDR2 SNEGSKA (reference sequence). The CDR3 runs 14 residues. With 6 bases clipped from V and 6 bases from J, the junction kept 5 bases outside the gene matches. The CDR3 region has the DNA TGCAGTGCGTGGACTAGCGGGAGTGGCAATGAGCAGTTCTTC. This encodes CSAWTSGSGNEQFF.

This clonotype was detected a few times. The CDR3: CASSTTLGNYGYTF. CDR3 sequence (DNA): TGCGCCAGCAGCACCACCCTGGGTAACTATGGCTACACCTTC. This rearrangement joins TRBV5-1 to TRBJ1-2; no clear D. Trimming removed 4 bases from V and 1 base from J, with 11 bases in between. Germline CDR1 and CDR2: SGHRS and YFSETQ. The CDR3 consists of 14 residues.

V usage is TRBV5-1 and J usage is TRBJ2-4; 10 nucleotides agree with TRBD1. The J call may be in error: the DNA end matches TRBJ2-7 better. The CDR3 length is 13 residues. Germline V gives CDR1 SGHRS, CDR2 YFSETQ. The CDR3 loop is CASSGTGVHEQYF. CDR3 DNA sequence: TGCGCCAGCAGCGGGACAGGGGTCCACGAGCAGTACTTC.

The chain joins TRBV20-1 to TRBJ1-5; the D is unclear. CDR1 and CDR2 from the germline V gene are DFQATT and SNEGSKA (reference sequence). The length of the CDR3 is 13 residues. Trimming removed 0 bases at V and 0 bases at J, with 3 bases between. CDR3 residues: CSAREHSNQPQHF. As DNA, the CDR3 is TGCAGTGCTAGAGAGCATAGCAATCAGCCCCAGCATTTT.

In this sample, this clonotype turned up a few times. J is TRBJ2-7 and V is TRBV3-1; D remains ambiguous. Germline lookup yields CDR1 LGHDT and CDR2 YNNKEL (reference sequence). This CDR3 contains 14 residues. V was clipped by 1 base and J by 0 bases, with 7 bases between them. The CDR3 sequence: CASSQGINSYEQYF. CDR3 in DNA: TGTGCCAGCAGCCAAGGAATCAACTCCTACGAGCAGTACTTC.

The chain links TRBV20-1 to TRBJ2-1; no clear D. Germline V gives CDR1 DFQATT, CDR2 SNEGSKA (reference sequence). This CDR3 comprises 11 residues. The V end was cut by 8 bases, the J end by 8 bases, with 13 bases between. The CDR3 coding sequence is TGCAGTCACCACCCCGGGTATGAGCAGTTCTTC. Translating gives CSHHPGYEQFF.

With regard to this clonotype: A much larger clone is a single base away; this may be a read error. J is TRBJ1-2 and V is TRBV6-6; no definite D call. Looked up from germline, CDR1 is MNHNY and CDR2 is SVGAGI (reference sequence). Trimming removed 8 bases from V and 4 bases from J, with 23 bases in between. The CDR3 covers 16 residues. CDR3 residues: CASRPWANPLIYGYTF. Here the CDR3 DNA reads TGTGCCAGCCGCCCTTGGGCGAACCCCCTGATCTATGGCTACACCTTC.

This clonotype showed up many times. V and J are TRBV6-5 and TRBJ1-1, with D unclear. From germline, CDR1 is MNHEY and CDR2 SVGAGI. V was pared by 6 bases and J by 3 bases, with 5 bases between. This CDR3 has 11 amino acids. The chain's CDR3 is CASRRDTEAFF. The CDR3 DNA is TGTGCCAGCAGAAGGGACACTGAAGCTTTCTTT.

The chain uses TRBV6-6 and TRBJ2-4; D perhaps matches TRBD1 (6 bases). CDR3 length: 14 amino acids. Trimming pared 7 bases from V and 13 bases from J, leaving 23 bases between. The germline CDR1 and CDR2 sequences are MNHNY and SVGAGI (reference sequence). CDR3 amino acids: CASTTSQGPYGQYF. CDR3 nucleotide sequence: TGTGCCAGCACTACTTCGCAGGGGCCTTACGGGCAGTACTTC.

This clonotype was seen a few times. The V and J genes are TRBV4-1 and TRBJ2-5; TRBD2 matches at 7 bases. The assigned J gene may be wrong: the sequence end matches TRBJ2-7 better. The germline gives CDR1 MGHRA, CDR2 YSYEKL. This CDR3 is 16 amino acids long. CDR3: CASSQTGRGGRYEQYF. Here the CDR3 DNA reads TGCGCCAGCAGCCAAACGGGGAGGGGAGGGCGCTACGAGCAGTACTTC.

This clonotype occurred a few times. The V gene is TRBV7-2, the J gene TRBJ1-2; 10 bases agree with TRBD1. The CDR3 totals 15 residues. J lost 2 bases, V lost 1 base, and 1 base had no gene match. Germline V gene sequence: CDR1 SGHTA, CDR2 FQGNSA. CDR3 loop: CASSLGGQGNYGYTF. In DNA form, the CDR3 reads TGTGCCAGCAGCTTAGGGGGACAGGGGAACTATGGCTACACCTTC.

The chain combines TRBV5-1 with TRBJ2-1; maybe TRBD2 (6 bases). Between the trimmed V and J ends, which lost 0 bases and 8 bases, there was a span of 12 bases. The CDR3 runs 14 residues. Germline V gene data show CDR1 as SGHRS and CDR2 as YFSETQ. The CDR3 DNA reads as TGCGCCAGCAGCTTGGTCCTCGGCGGGGATGAGCAGTTCTTC. It is translated as CASSLVLGGDEQFF.